This note documents a single T cell receptor beta chain sequence. Its antigen is not known. An end of the junction differs from the germline gene, which may be a read error. The record originates from a study of blood T cells in healthy people across ages. The study, taken as a whole, reports: A roughly linear fall in TCR beta diversity per million T cells was seen with increasing age.

For the second PCR, which ran for about 7 to 11 cycles, a sample-barcoded 5' primer and a J-beta primer mix were used. Per sample, CDR3-containing paired-end reads numbered at least 2.5 million. A single record per CDR3 protein comes from TCRdb applying MiXCR to the 5' RACE reads. Altogether about 900,000 distinct CDR3 sequences are present, about 59% being singletons, with the ten largest covering about 27%. Sequenced sample: blood. This sequence originates from a man aged 25 to 40 in good health.

Written as DNA, the CDR3 is TGCGCCGGCAGCCAAGATCGGGAGACCCAGTACTTC. As protein: CAGSQDRETQYF. V gene TRBV4-3 combines with J gene TRBJ2-5; no definite D call. Germline loops: CDR1 LGHNA, CDR2 YSLEER. The CDR3 spans 12 residues.